These 27 T cell receptor beta chains were all obtained from the same sample, sequenced in a study of T cell repertoires in cytomegalovirus infection. These receptors are not linked to any known antigen. TCRdb reanalysed the reads using MiXCR and keeps one entry per CDR3 protein. The sample includes some 940,000 distinct CDR3 sequences, roughly 31% of them seen just once. The sequenced sample was cultured CD8+ T cells from PBMCs, obtained from culture after CMV antigen stimulation. All receptors derive from a human donor in good health (CMV status not recorded). Some clones in this sample may be carry-over from other donors' samples.

The chain is built from TRBV7-4 and TRBJ1-1; TRBD1 agrees at 7 bases. Unmatched junction bases numbered 6, after V lost 3 bases and J lost 2 bases. From germline, CDR1 is SGHVT and CDR2 SQSDAQ. The CDR3 runs 15 residues. DNA of the CDR3: TGTGCCAGCAGCTTGACAGGGTATATCAACACTGAAGCTTTCTTT. This codes for CASSLTGYINTEAFF.

This chain links TRBV6-6 with TRBJ1-5; the D gene is possibly TRBD1 (5 bases). V gave up 2 bases and J gave up 4 bases, with 12 bases separating them. The CDR3 runs to 15 residues. Germline CDR1 is MNHNY and CDR2 is SVGAGI (reference sequence). In DNA form, the CDR3 reads TGTGCCAGCAGTTACCCGACAGCATCTAATCAGCCCCAGCATTTT. It is translated as CASSYPTASNQPQHF.

The chain is built from TRBV11-2 and TRBJ2-3; D is perhaps TRBD2 (6 bases). Trimming cost V 5 bases and J 5 bases, with 11 bases left between them. This CDR3 spans 13 amino acids. Looked up from germline, CDR1 is SGHAT and CDR2 is FQNNGV. CDR3 in DNA: TGTGCCAGCAGCGGGGGGAAAAGAGATACGCAGTATTTT. Translated, it gives CASSGGKRDTQYF.

The CDR3 sequence: CASSHITGEQYV. CDR3 in DNA: TGTGCCAGCAGCCACATTACAGGCGAGCAGTACGTC. The chain combines TRBV5-4 with TRBJ2-7, with D maybe TRBD1 (5 bases). Germline lookup yields CDR1 SGHNT and CDR2 YYREEE (reference sequence). The CDR3 has 12 residues. V was trimmed by 4 bases and J by 6 bases, leaving 11 bases between them.

The DNA for the CDR3 is TGCGCCACCCTAGTCCAGGGGATCAAGACCCAGTACTTC. Its translation: CATLVQGIKTQYF. The rearrangement links TRBV10-2 to TRBJ2-5, with a possible D match to TRBD1 (6 bases). From germline, CDR1 is WSHSY and CDR2 SAAADI. The CDR3 totals 13 residues. Trimming took 10 bases from V and 6 from J, leaving 18 bases between them.

The chain couples TRBV2 to TRBJ1-2; D is unclear. The CDR3 runs 12 residues. Deletions cut 7 bases from V and 8 bases from J, with 14 bases between. CDR1 SNHLY and CDR2 FYNNEI come from the germline V gene. CDR3 nucleotides: TGTGCCAGCATCGGAGCTGGGAACGGCTACACCTTC. It translates to CASIGAGNGYTF.

The gene calls are TRBV20-1 and TRBJ2-1, with TRBD2 matching 10 bases. The CDR3 spans 13 residues. V gave up 3 bases and J gave up 9 bases; unmatched junction bases: 5. Germline lookup yields CDR1 DFQATT and CDR2 SNEGSKA (reference sequence). CDR3 bases: TGCAGTGCTAGGGAGCGGGGGGGCGGTGAGCAGTTCTTC. This sequence encodes CSARERGGGEQFF.

There are many counts of this clonotype. The chain couples TRBV28 to TRBJ1-6, with D perhaps matching TRBD1 (5 bases). Trimming pared 5 bases from V and 3 bases from J, leaving 14 bases between. Germline V gene lookup returns CDR1 MDHEN and CDR2 SYDVKM. The CDR3 length is 16 residues. In DNA, the CDR3 is TGTGCCAGCAGTACCACTGGGGGGGTCTATAATTCACCCCTCCACTTT. Translated, it gives CASSTTGGVYNSPLHF.

The J gene is TRBJ2-7, the V gene TRBV5-5; 14 positions match TRBD2. With 3 bases clipped from V and 7 bases from J, the junction kept 6 bases outside the gene matches. In germline, CDR1 is SGHKS, CDR2 YYEKEE (reference sequence). This CDR3 comprises 15 residues. In DNA, the CDR3 is TGTGCCAGCAGCTCGCCGGGACTAGCGGGGGATGAGCAGTACGTC. This gives the protein CASSSPGLAGDEQYV.

This clonotype occurred a few times. The chain is built from TRBV6-6 and TRBJ2-5; 9 bases are a match to TRBD2. This CDR3 has 16 amino acids. Germline loops: CDR1 MNHNY, CDR2 SVGAGI (reference sequence). Trimming cost V 0 bases and J 4 bases; bases outside gene matches: 6. This CDR3 reads CASSYSWGGGAETQYF. CDR3 nucleotides: TGTGCCAGCAGTTACTCGTGGGGCGGGGGGGCAGAGACCCAGTACTTC.

This clonotype was counted between two and nine times. V is TRBV28 and J is TRBJ2-5, with D tentatively TRBD1 (6 bases). Looked up from germline, CDR1 is MDHEN and CDR2 is SYDVKM. Trimming took off 10 bases at V and 1 base at J, with 16 bases between the two ends. This CDR3 has 14 residues. CDR3 residues: CATQVWTAQETQYF. For the CDR3, the DNA is TGTGCCACCCAGGTGTGGACAGCCCAAGAGACCCAGTACTTC. Based on the CDR3 plus reference TRBV28 and TRBJ2-5, the full variable domain is DVKVTQSSRYLVKRTGEKVFLECVQDMDHENMFWYRQDPGLGLRLIYFSYDVKMKEKGDIPEGYSVSREKKERFSLILESASTNQTSMYLCATQVWTAQETQYFGPGTRLLVL.

This sequence joins TRBV27 and TRBJ1-1; D remains ambiguous. Germline V gene data show CDR1 as MNHEY and CDR2 as SMNVEV (reference sequence). This CDR3 has 13 amino acids. V was pared by 6 bases and J by 1 base, with 9 bases between. The DNA for the CDR3 is TGTGCCAGCAGCCGGGCGCCGAACACTGAAGCTTTCTTT. As protein: CASSRAPNTEAFF.

The V gene is TRBV6-5, the J gene TRBJ2-3; 7 nucleotides match TRBD1. Trimming cost V 0 bases and J 2 bases; bases outside gene matches: 5. This CDR3 has 16 amino acids. Germline CDR1 reads MNHEY; CDR2 reads SVGAGI. CDR3 protein: CASSYSGDSYTDTQYF. In nucleotides, the CDR3 is TGTGCCAGCAGTTACTCCGGGGACAGTTACACAGATACGCAGTATTTT.

The V call is TRBV2, the J call TRBJ2-3; tentative D call: TRBD2 (6 bases). CDR3 size: 14 residues. In germline, CDR1 is SNHLY, CDR2 FYNNEI. Trimming cost V 6 bases and J 5 bases, with 15 bases left between them. The CDR3 loop reads CASRRLLGGDTQYF. The DNA of the CDR3 is TGTGCCAGCAGGCGCCTACTCGGGGGAGATACGCAGTATTTT.

This clonotype was counted many times. This chain uses TRBV7-2 with TRBJ2-7, with D unclear. The CDR3 is 13 amino acids. CDR1 SGHTA and CDR2 FQGNSA come from the germline V gene. The ends were cut back, 2 bases at V and 3 bases at J, with 8 bases in the middle. CDR3 coding DNA: TGTGCCAGCAGCTTATACCGAGACTACGAGCAGTACGTC. It translates to CASSLYRDYEQYV.

This clonotype is medium-sized. The V gene is TRBV7-8, the J gene TRBJ1-5, with D perhaps TRBD1 (6 bases). This CDR3 comprises 15 residues. CDR1 is SGHVS, CDR2 FQNEAQ, per germline. V was cut by 0 bases and J by 4 bases, with 10 bases left in between. CDR3 bases: TGTGCCAGCAGCTTAGCCGGGACACCGAATCAGCCCCAGCATTTT. It translates to CASSLAGTPNQPQHF. Drawing the rest from reference TRBV7-8 and TRBJ1-5, the complete variable domain is GAGVSQSPRYKVAKRGQDVALRCDPISGHVSLFWYQQALGQGPEFLTYFQNEAQLDKSGLPSDRFFAERPEGSVSTLKIQRTQQEDSAVYLCASSLAGTPNQPQHFGDGTRLSIL.

V and J are TRBV6-2 or TRBV6-3 and TRBJ1-1, with TRBD1 matching over 7 bases. Germline assignment: CDR1 MNHEY and CDR2 SVGEGT. The CDR3 runs 16 residues. With 2 bases clipped from V and 1 base from J, the junction kept 7 bases outside the gene matches. CDR3 nucleotides: TGTGCCAGCAGTTACCCTTCCGGGACAGCGAACACTGAAGCTTTCTTT. Protein product: CASSYPSGTANTEAFF.

The chain joins TRBV7-6 to TRBJ1-5; no clear D. Germline CDR1 and CDR2: SGHVS and FNYEAQ. The CDR3 spans 15 residues. V lost 1 base and J lost 5, with 12 bases in between. The CDR3 DNA follows: TGTGCCAGCAGCTTAGAGGCTCGGGCCGATCAGCCCCAGCATTTT. Translated: CASSLEARADQPQHF.

This clonotype showed up many times. The chain carries TRBV7-2 and TRBJ2-1; TRBD1 or TRBD2 may be the D gene (5 bases each). Germline CDR1 and CDR2: SGHTA and FQGNSA. The CDR3 runs to 14 residues. Trimming took off 6 bases at V and 4 bases at J, with 13 bases between the two ends. CDR3 in DNA: TGTGCCAGCAGTTCTCCCGGGGCGTACAATGAGCAGTTCTTC. Its translation: CASSSPGAYNEQFF. The full variable domain, rest sourced from reference TRBV7-2 and TRBJ2-1, is GAGVSQSPSNKVTEKGKDVELRCDPISGHTALYWYRQSLGQGLEFLIYFQGNSAPDKSGLPSDRFSAERTGGSVSTLTIQRTQQEDSAVYLCASSSPGAYNEQFFGPGTRLTVL.

J is TRBJ1-1 and V is TRBV15; no reliable D call. This CDR3 contains 15 residues. Germline CDR1 LNHNV, CDR2 YYDKDF (reference sequence). Between the trimmed V and J ends, which lost 7 bases and 1 base, there was a span of 16 bases. In nucleotides, the CDR3 is TGTGCCACCACCCCGTTCGAGTTGGGGAACACTGAAGCTTTCTTT. Residues: CATTPFELGNTEAFF. Full variable domain (missing parts from reference TRBV15 and TRBJ1-1): DAMVIQNPRYQVTQFGKPVTLSCSQTLNHNVMYWYQQKSSQAPKLLFHYYDKDFNNEADTPDNFQSRRPNTSFCFLDIRSPGLGDTAMYLCATTPFELGNTEAFFGQGTRLTVV.

A remark on this clonotype: Since a much larger clone is just one base distant, this may be a read error. The V call is TRBV7-2, the J call TRBJ2-3; D might be TRBD1 (6 bases). Germline CDR1 reads SGHTA; CDR2 reads FQGNSA. This CDR3 has 15 amino acids. Deletions cut 8 bases from V and 2 bases from J, with 17 bases between. For the CDR3, the DNA is TGTGCCAGCCTAGCAGGGGATTGTGCCACAGATACGCAGTATTTT. Its protein product is CASLAGDCATDTQYF.

This clonotype has just a few counts. The chain has TRBV12-3 or TRBV12-4 and TRBJ1-2; D unresolved. V lost 3 bases, J lost 6 bases, and 11 bases lay in between. The CDR3 contains 13 residues. CDR3 DNA: TGTGCCAGCAGTTTTGTGGGAAGGGATGGCTACACCTTC. Translation gives CASSFVGRDGYTF.

The chain has TRBV7-8 and TRBJ2-2, with D uncertain. Trimming shortened V by 3 bases and J by 7 bases, and 6 bases separated the two germline ends. The CDR3 is made up of 12 amino acids. Germline CDR1 SGHVS, CDR2 FQNEAQ. The CDR3 sequence is CASSLNSGELFF. The CDR3 DNA reads as TGTGCCAGCAGCTTGAATAGCGGGGAGCTGTTTTTT.

V and J are TRBV10-2 and TRBJ1-1; weak D call: TRBD1 (5 bases). V was clipped by 2 bases and J by 4 bases, with 8 bases between them. Germline V gene sequence: CDR1 WSHSY, CDR2 SAAADI. This CDR3 is 13 amino acids long. This CDR3 is CASSEHGGTEAFF. As DNA, the CDR3 is TGCGCCAGCAGTGAGCATGGGGGCACTGAAGCTTTCTTT.

This chain uses TRBV6-1 with TRBJ2-7; the D is unclear. The CDR3 length is 13 residues. Germline loops: CDR1 MNHNS, CDR2 SASEGT. The V end lost 1 base, the J end lost 6 bases, and 10 bases lay between the germline ends. The CDR3 region has the DNA TGTGCCAGCAGTGAAGATCCCAGGTTCGAGCAGTACGTC. Translating it yields CASSEDPRFEQYV.

This clonotype was counted between two and nine times. The V and J genes are TRBV20-1 and TRBJ2-3, with 8 positions matching TRBD2. Germline V CDR1 and CDR2: DFQATT, SNEGSKA (reference sequence). V lost 5 bases, J lost 4 bases, and 11 bases stayed unmatched. The CDR3 totals 15 residues. CDR3 region: CSALGSGGTPDTQYF. CDR3 nucleotides: TGCAGTGCTCTGGGGAGCGGGGGTACTCCAGATACGCAGTATTTT.

Here the CDR3 reads CASSQTSGGPYEQYV. The CDR3 nucleotides read TGTGCCAGCAGTCAGACTAGCGGGGGACCCTACGAGCAGTACGTC. The chain couples TRBV6-2 or TRBV6-3 to TRBJ2-7; TRBD2 agrees at 12 bases. After removal of 5 bases from V and 2 bases from J, the junction contained 4 bases not matched to a gene. Germline V gene lookup returns CDR1 MNHEY and CDR2 SVGEGT. The CDR3 runs to 15 residues.